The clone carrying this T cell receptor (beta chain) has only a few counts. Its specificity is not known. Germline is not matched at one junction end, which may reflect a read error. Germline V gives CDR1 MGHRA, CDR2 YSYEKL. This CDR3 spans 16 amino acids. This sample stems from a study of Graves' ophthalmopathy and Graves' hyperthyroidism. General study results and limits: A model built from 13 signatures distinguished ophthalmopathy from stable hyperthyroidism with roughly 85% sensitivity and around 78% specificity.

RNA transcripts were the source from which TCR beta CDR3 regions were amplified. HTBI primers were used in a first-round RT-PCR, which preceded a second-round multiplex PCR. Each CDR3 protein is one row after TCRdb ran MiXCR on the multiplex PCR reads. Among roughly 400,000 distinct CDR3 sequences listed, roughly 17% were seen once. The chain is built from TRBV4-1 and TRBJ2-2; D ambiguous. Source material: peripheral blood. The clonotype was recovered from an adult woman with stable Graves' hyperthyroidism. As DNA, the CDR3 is TGCGCCGGCAGCCAAGAGGTAACGTTGGACACCGGGGAGCTGTTTTTT. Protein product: CAGSQEVTLDTGELFF.